This T cell receptor beta chain was obtained from a study of cytomegalovirus exposure and HLA in healthy donors. Regarding the study as a whole: Equally common other TCR beta chains were less clonally expanded than HLA-associated ones, a later analysis found. Most TCR sequences showed up rarely, but some public TCRs showed up in many donors.

For this clone: Its target is unknown.

The PCR made use of 60 Vbeta and 13 Jbeta primers. Assay: immunoSEQ multiplex PCR; the TCRdb copy retains only in-frame clones and omits some. The sample has 76,000 or so clones, around 72% seen once. When sampled, the donors appeared nominally healthy, though they likely had unrecorded immune exposures. V dropped 4 bases and J dropped 5 bases, with 19 bases sitting between them. Germline CDR1 SGHKS, CDR2 YYEKEE (reference sequence). The CDR3 sequence is 16 residues long. The sequencing sample was made of PBMCs. The clonotype originates from a woman aged 35 to 49 in good health and CMV-seropositive. This sequence joins TRBV5-5 and TRBJ1-5; D is possibly TRBD1 (6 bases). The CDR3 region has the DNA TGTGCCAGCAGCCAAGGGAGTGGGGGGGCCCATCAGCCCCAGCATTTT. It codes for CASSQGSGGAHQPQHF.